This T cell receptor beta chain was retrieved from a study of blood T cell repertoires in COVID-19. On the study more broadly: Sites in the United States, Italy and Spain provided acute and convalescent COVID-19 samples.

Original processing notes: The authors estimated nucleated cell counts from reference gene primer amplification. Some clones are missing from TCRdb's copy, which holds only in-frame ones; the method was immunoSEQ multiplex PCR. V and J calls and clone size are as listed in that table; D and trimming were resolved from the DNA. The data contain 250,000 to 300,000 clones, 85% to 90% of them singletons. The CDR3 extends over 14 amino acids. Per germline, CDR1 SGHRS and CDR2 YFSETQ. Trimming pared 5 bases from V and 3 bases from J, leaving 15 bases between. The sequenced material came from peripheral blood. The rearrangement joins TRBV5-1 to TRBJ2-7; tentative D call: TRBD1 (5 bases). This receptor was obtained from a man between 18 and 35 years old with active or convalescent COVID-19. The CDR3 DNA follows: TGCGCCAGCAGTAATCAGCCAGGGATCTACGAGCAGTACTTC. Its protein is CASSNQPGIYEQYF.